This T cell receptor beta chain was retrieved from a study of T cell changes during pregnancy in multiple sclerosis. The protocol was immunoSEQ multiplex PCR, while the TCRdb copy is restricted to in-frame clones and leaves out a portion. Of under 80,000 clones listed, 80% to 95% were seen once; the top ten hold roughly 1.4%. V was clipped by 2 bases and J by 6 bases, with 10 bases between them. Germline assignment: CDR1 KGHSH and CDR2 LQKENI. This CDR3 region has 14 residues. The TCR comes from a female donor with multiple sclerosis, enrolled in a pregnancy study. This chain links TRBV18 with TRBJ2-2, with D unclear. The sequencing here drew on peripheral blood, taken in the second trimester of pregnancy. CDR3 DNA sequence: TGTGCCAGCTCACCAACGCAGGTCGCCGGGGAGCTGTTTTTT. Encoded protein: CASSPTQVAGELFF.